The rows below give T cell receptor beta chains drawn from one sample of a study of shared clonotypes between healthy human individuals. Only in-frame clones appear in the TCRdb table, and some are missing; sequencing was by immunoSEQ multiplex PCR. The sample contains approximately 2,000,000 clones, under 95% of which appear only once. The sample was naive CD4+ T cells from PBMCs. The receptor set was obtained from a man between 18 and 29 years old in good health. Some clones in this sample may be carry-over from other donors' samples. Both conserved end residues are part of each CDR3. A D gene is named only where the DNA matches it firmly. Size is stated for part of the rows, as once, few or many counts, or as a class when the clone is expanded.

size	D	V	J	DNA	CDR3
.	.	TRBV28	TRBJ1-1	TGTGCCAGCAGCCCGGGGGGGAGGAACACTGAAGCTTTCTTT	CASSPGGRNTEAFF
few	TRBD1	TRBV2	TRBJ1-5	TGTGCCAGCAGACTGGACAGGGGGACATCGGATCAGCCCCAGCATTTT	CASRLDRGTSDQPQHF
.	.	TRBV5-8	TRBJ2-7	TGTGCCAGCAGCCCGATGAGGGCCGAGCAGTACTTC	CASSPMRAEQYF
.	TRBD2	TRBV7-2	TRBJ2-1	TGTGCCAGCAGCTTTAACCGACTAGCGGTCTTCAATGAGCAGTTCTTC	CASSFNRLAVFNEQFF
few	TRBD1	TRBV5-8	TRBJ1-5	TGTGCCAGCAGCCCCGGACAGGACCTTAGCAATCAGCCCCAGCATTTT	CASSPGQDLSNQPQHF
.	TRBD2	TRBV10-1	TRBJ2-7	TGCGCCAGTATATTAGCGGGAGGTTTC	CASILAGGF
.	.	TRBV6-6	TRBJ1-5	TGTGCCAGCAGTTACTCGGTCTCGCCCGGTCAGCCCCAGCATTTT	CASSYSVSPGQPQHF
.	TRBD1	TRBV18	TRBJ1-1	TGTGCCAGCTCACCCGGACAGGGGACTGAAGCTTTCTTT	CASSPGQGTEAFF
once	.	TRBV6-1	TRBJ2-5	TGTGCCAGCAATAGGGCGCGGGAAGAGACCCAGTACTTC	CASNRAREETQYF
.	.	TRBV18	TRBJ1-5	TGTGCCAGCTCATGGGGGGGGGAACAGCCCCAGCATTTT	CASSWGGEQPQHF
.	.	TRBV5-1	TRBJ1-1	TGCGCCAGCAGCCTGACCCCGGGGCACCCGAACACTGAAGCTTTCTTT	CASSLTPGHPNTEAFF
.	.	TRBV9	TRBJ2-2	TGTGCCAGCAGCGTCCGGGGCACAAACACCGGGGAGCTGTTTTTT	CASSVRGTNTGELFF
.	.	TRBV28	TRBJ2-7	TGTGCCAGCATTTCGAGCTCCTACGAGCAGTACTTC	CASISSSYEQYF
.	TRBD1	TRBV6-1	TRBJ2-1	TGTGCCAGCAGCCCCGGACAGGGAAAGTACAATGAGCAGTTCTTC	CASSPGQGKYNEQFF
.	.	TRBV18	TRBJ1-1	TGTGCCAGCTCAAAGGTGGGAGATGGTGAAGCTTTCTTT	CASSKVGDGEAFF
.	.	TRBV11-2	TRBJ2-5	TGTGCCAGCAGTCGGACAGCACAAGAGACCCAGTACTTC	CASSRTAQETQYF
.	TRBD2	TRBV25-1	TRBJ2-5	TGTGCCAGCAGTGGGTGGCTGGGGCGGGAGGAGACCCAGTACTTC	CASSGWLGREETQYF
.	.	TRBV28	TRBJ2-1	TGTGCCAGCAGTTCTGAGTACAATGAGCAGTTCTTC	CASSSEYNEQFF
.	.	TRBV4-1	TRBJ1-2	TGCGCCAGCAGCCAAAGCGGGAGGATAAACTATGGCTACACCTTC	CASSQSGRINYGYTF
.	TRBD2	TRBV4-3	TRBJ2-1	TGCGCCAGCAGCCAACAACTAGCGGGCCAGGACTATGAGCAGTTCTTC	CASSQQLAGQDYEQFF
.	.	TRBV6-6	TRBJ2-7	TGTGCCAGCAGTTACTCACGAGTCGGCCACGAGCAGTACTTC	CASSYSRVGHEQYF
.	.	TRBV4-2	TRBJ2-7	TGTGCCAGCAGCCAAGTATCGGGGGACGAGCAGTACTTC	CASSQVSGDEQYF
.	.	TRBV7-9	TRBJ2-3	TGTGCCAGCAGCCCTCGCCACGGCACAGATACGCAGTATTTT	CASSPRHGTDTQYF